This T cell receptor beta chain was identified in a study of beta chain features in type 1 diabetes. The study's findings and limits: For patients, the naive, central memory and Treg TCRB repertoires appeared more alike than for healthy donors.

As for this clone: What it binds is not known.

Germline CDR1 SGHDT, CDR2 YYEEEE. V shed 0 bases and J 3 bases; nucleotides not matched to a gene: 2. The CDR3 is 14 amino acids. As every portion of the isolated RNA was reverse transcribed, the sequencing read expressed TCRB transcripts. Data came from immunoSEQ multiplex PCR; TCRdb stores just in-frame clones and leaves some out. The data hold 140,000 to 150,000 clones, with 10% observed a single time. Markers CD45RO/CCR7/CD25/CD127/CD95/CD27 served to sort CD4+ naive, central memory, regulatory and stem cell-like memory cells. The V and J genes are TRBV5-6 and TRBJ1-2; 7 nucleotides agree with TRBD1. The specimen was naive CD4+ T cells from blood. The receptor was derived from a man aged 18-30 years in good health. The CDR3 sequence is CASSLVDRDYGYTF. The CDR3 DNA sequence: TGTGCCAGCAGCTTGGTTGACAGGGACTATGGCTACACCTTC.